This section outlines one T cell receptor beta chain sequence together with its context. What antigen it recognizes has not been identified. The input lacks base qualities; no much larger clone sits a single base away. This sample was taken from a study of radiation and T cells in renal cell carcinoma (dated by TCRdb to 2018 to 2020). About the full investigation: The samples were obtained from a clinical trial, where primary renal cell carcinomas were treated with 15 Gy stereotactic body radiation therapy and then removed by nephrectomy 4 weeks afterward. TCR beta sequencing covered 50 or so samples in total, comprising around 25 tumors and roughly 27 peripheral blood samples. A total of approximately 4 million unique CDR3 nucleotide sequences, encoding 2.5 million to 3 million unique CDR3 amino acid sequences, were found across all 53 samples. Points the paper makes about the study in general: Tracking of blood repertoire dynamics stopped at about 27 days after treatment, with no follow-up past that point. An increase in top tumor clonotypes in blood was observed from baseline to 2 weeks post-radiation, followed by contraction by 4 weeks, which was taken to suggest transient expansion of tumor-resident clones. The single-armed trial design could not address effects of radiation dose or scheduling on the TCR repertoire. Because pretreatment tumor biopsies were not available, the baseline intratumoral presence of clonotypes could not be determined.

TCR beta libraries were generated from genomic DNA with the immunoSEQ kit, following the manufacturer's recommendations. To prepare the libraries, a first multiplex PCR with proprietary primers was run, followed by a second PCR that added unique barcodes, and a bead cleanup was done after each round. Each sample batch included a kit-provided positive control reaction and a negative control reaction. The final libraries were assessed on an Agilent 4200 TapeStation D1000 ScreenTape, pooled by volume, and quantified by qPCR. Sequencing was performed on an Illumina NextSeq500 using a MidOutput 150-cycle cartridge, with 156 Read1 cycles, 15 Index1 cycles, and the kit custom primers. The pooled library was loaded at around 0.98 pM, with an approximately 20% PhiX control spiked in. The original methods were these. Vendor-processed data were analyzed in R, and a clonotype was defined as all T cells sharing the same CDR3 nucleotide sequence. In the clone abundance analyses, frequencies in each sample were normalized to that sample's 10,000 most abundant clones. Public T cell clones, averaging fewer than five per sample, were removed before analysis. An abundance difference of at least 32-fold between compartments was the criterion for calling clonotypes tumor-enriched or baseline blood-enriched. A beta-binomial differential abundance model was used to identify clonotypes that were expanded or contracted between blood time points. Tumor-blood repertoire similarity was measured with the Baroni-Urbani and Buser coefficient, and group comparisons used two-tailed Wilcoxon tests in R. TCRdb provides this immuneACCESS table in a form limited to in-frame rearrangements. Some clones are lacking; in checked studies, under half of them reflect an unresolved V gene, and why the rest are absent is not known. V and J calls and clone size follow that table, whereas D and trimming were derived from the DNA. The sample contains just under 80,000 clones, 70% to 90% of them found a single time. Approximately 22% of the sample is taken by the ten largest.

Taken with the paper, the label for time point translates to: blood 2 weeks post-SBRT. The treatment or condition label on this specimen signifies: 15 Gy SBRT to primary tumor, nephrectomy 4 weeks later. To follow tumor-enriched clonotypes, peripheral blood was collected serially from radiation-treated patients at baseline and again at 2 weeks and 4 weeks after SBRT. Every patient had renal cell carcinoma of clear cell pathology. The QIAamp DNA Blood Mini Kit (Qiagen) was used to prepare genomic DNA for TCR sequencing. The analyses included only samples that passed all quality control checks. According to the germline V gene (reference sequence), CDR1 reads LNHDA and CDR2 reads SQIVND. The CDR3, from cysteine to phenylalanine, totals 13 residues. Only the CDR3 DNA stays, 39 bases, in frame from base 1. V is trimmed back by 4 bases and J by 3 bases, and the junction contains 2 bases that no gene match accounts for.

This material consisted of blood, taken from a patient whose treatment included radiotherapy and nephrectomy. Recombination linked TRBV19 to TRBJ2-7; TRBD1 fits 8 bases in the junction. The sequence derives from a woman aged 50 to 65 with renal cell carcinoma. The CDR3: CASSTTGGYEQYF. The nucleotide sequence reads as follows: TGTGCCAGTAGTACCACAGGGGGCTACGAGCAGTACTTC.